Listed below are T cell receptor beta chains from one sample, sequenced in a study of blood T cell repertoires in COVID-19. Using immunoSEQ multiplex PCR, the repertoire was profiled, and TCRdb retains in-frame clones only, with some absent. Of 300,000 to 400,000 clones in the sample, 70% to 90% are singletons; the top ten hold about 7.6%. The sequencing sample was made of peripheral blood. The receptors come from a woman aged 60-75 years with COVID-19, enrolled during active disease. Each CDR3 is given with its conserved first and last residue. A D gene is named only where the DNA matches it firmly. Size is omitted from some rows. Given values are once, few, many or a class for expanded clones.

DNA: TGTGCCAGGATTCGTAGGACAACTAACTATGGCTACACCTTC
CDR3: CARIRRTTNYGYTF
J: TRBJ1-2
size: NA
V: TRBV6-4
D: NA

DNA: TGTGCCAGCAGCCTCCGCTATCTAGATACGCAGTATTTT
CDR3: CASSLRYLDTQYF
J: TRBJ2-3
size: NA
V: TRBV14
D: NA

DNA: TGTGCCAGCAGTGACCGTAATTACGGGGAGCTGTTTTTT
CDR3: CASSDRNYGELFF
J: TRBJ2-2
size: once
V: TRBV6-4
D: NA

DNA: TGTGCCAGCAGCTTAGTCGGGGAAAACATTCAGTACTTC
CDR3: CASSLVGENIQYF
J: TRBJ2-4
size: once
V: TRBV11-2
D: NA

DNA: TGTGCCAGCAGCTTAGTTCGGACAGGGGAGGGCTACACCTTC
CDR3: CASSLVRTGEGYTF
J: TRBJ1-2
size: NA
V: TRBV7-2
D: TRBD1

DNA: TGTGCCAGCGCGGACGCTGGAGGCTCACCCCTCCACTTT
CDR3: CASADAGGSPLHF
J: TRBJ1-6
size: NA
V: TRBV6-6
D: NA

DNA: TGTGCCAGCAGCTCTCTGACAGGGGTAGATGGAAACACCATATATTTT
CDR3: CASSSLTGVDGNTIYF
J: TRBJ1-3
size: NA
V: TRBV11-2
D: TRBD1

DNA: TGTGCCAGCAACCCCAGGGGAGCGTTGGAGACCCAGTACTTC
CDR3: CASNPRGALETQYF
J: TRBJ2-5
size: NA
V: TRBV6-2/TRBV6-3
D: NA

DNA: TGTGCCAGCATTCCAAGAGAGGTGGCCTACGAGCAGTACTTC
CDR3: CASIPREVAYEQYF
J: TRBJ2-7
size: NA
V: TRBV2
D: NA

DNA: TGTGCCAGCGTAGCCCTCGGGGGGGCCTTGCGAAATGAGCAGTTCTTC
CDR3: CASVALGGALRNEQFF
J: TRBJ2-1
size: NA
V: TRBV27
D: TRBD2

DNA: TGTGCCAGCAGCCCCACCGGGGCAGGGAGGTCCACTGAAGCTTTCTTT
CDR3: CASSPTGAGRSTEAFF
J: TRBJ1-1
size: NA
V: TRBV4-2
D: NA

DNA: TGTGCCAGCACCGGGGATAAAGATGGGGAGACCCAGTACTTC
CDR3: CASTGDKDGETQYF
J: TRBJ2-5
size: once
V: TRBV9
D: NA

DNA: TGTGCCAGCACCATAGCGGGGAAGGGAGATACGCAGTATTTT
CDR3: CASTIAGKGDTQYF
J: TRBJ2-3
size: NA
V: TRBV2
D: TRBD2

DNA: TGTGCCAGCAGCCCTCCCAGCGGGGGGGCTCCCGGGGAGCTGTTTTTT
CDR3: CASSPPSGGAPGELFF
J: TRBJ2-2
size: NA
V: TRBV7-8
D: TRBD2

DNA: TGCAGTGCTAGTACCCCCCGGGGACAGGGGAACTACGAGCAGTACTTC
CDR3: CSASTPRGQGNYEQYF
J: TRBJ2-7
size: NA
V: TRBV20-1
D: TRBD1

DNA: TGCGCCAGCAGCCAGCAGCGGGGGGGGCAGTTCTTC
CDR3: CASSQQRGGQFF
J: TRBJ2-1
size: once
V: TRBV4-1
D: TRBD2